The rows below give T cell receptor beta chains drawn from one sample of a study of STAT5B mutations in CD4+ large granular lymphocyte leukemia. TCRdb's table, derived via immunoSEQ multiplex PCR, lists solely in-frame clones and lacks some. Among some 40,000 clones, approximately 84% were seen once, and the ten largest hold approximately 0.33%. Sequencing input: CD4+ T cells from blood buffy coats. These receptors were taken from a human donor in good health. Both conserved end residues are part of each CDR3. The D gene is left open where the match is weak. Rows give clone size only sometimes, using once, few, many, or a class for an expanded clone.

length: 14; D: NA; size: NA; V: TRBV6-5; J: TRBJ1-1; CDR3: CASSYFAGRTEAFF; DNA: TGTGCCAGCAGTTATTTTGCGGGGAGAACTGAAGCTTTCTTT
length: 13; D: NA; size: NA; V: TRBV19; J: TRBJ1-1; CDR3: CASSSQGNTEAFF; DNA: TGTGCCAGTAGTAGCCAGGGGAACACTGAAGCTTTCTTT
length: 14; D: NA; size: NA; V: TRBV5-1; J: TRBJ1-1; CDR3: CASSLVGGGTEAFF; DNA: TGCGCCAGCAGCTTGGTTGGAGGGGGCACTGAAGCTTTCTTT
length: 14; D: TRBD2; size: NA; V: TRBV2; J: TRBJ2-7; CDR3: CASTLRTGLYEQYF; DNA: TGTGCCAGCACACTAAGGACGGGACTATACGAGCAGTACTTC
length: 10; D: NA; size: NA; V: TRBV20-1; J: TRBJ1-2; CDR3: CSAEIGGYTF; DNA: TGCAGTGCTGAGATAGGGGGCTACACCTTC
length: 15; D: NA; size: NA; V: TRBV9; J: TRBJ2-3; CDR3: CASSAGPYGTDTQYF; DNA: TGTGCCAGCAGCGCCGGGCCCTATGGCACAGATACGCAGTATTTT
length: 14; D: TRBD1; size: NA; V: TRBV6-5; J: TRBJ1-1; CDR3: CASSYGIGGSEAFF; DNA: TGTGCCAGCAGTTACGGTATAGGGGGCTCTGAAGCTTTCTTT
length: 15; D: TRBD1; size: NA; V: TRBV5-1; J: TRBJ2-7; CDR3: CASSTGTGLSVEQYF; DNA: TGCGCCAGCAGCACAGGGACAGGGTTGTCGGTCGAGCAGTACTTC
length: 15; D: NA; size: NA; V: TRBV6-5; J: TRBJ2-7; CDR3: CASSYSKSAAYEQYF; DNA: TGTGCCAGCAGTTACTCGAAGTCAGCCGCCTACGAGCAGTACTTC
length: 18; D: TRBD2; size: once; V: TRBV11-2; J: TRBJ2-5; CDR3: CASSLRGGLAGVSETQYF; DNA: TGTGCCAGCAGCTTAAGAGGGGGACTAGCGGGAGTTAGTGAGACCCAGTACTTC
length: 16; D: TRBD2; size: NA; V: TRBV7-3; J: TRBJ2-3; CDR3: CASSLRGSGVTDTQYF; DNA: TGTGCCAGCAGCCTCAGAGGTAGCGGGGTCACAGATACGCAGTATTTT
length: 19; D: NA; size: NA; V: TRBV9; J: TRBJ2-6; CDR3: CASSVGYMGASSGANVLTF; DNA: TGTGCCAGCAGCGTAGGGTATATGGGGGCGAGCTCTGGGGCCAACGTCCTGACTTTC
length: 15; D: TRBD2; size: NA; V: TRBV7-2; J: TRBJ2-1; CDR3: CASSLVTSGVDEQFF; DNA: TGTGCCAGCAGCTTAGTGACTAGCGGGGTGGATGAGCAGTTCTTC
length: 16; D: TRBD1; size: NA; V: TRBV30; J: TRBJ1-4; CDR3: CAWSHDRGATNEKLFF; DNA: TGTGCCTGGAGTCACGACAGGGGGGCAACTAATGAAAAACTGTTTTTT
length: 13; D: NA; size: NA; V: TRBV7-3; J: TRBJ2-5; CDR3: CASSRWGQETQYF; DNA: TGTGCCAGCAGCCGCTGGGGCCAAGAGACCCAGTACTTC
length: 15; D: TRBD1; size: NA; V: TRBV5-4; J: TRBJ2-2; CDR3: CASSLRDRDTGELFF; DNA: TGTGCCAGCAGCTTGAGGGACAGGGACACCGGGGAGCTGTTTTTT
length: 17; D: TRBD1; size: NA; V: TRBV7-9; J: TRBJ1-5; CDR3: CASSLGSDRRMDQPQHF; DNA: TGTGCCAGCAGCTTAGGTTCGGACAGGCGAATGGATCAGCCCCAGCATTTT
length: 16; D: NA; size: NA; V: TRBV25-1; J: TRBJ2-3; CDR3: CASSGGRRPGTDTQYF; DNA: TGTGCCAGCAGTGGGGGGAGACGGCCGGGCACAGATACGCAGTATTTT
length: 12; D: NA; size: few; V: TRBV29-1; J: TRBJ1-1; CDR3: CSTSGTSTEAFF; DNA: TGCAGCACGAGTGGGACATCTACTGAAGCTTTCTTT
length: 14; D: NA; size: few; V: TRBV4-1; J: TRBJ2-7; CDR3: CASSPYGSLDEQYF; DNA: TGCGCCAGCAGCCCCTACGGGAGTCTCGACGAGCAGTACTTC
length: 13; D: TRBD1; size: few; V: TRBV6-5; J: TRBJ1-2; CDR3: CASSKGQGLGYTF; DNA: TGTGCCAGCAGTAAGGGACAGGGTCTTGGCTACACCTTC
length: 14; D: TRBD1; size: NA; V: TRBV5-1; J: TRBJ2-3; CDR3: CASSPRQGTDTQYF; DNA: TGCGCCAGCAGCCCCCGACAGGGGACAGATACGCAGTATTTT
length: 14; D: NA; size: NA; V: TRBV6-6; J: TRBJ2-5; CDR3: CASRSSGDQETQYF; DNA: TGTGCCAGCCGTAGTAGCGGTGATCAAGAGACCCAGTACTTC
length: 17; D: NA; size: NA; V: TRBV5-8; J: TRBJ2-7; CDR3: CASRPGRGALSNYEQYF; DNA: TGTGCCAGCAGACCGGGACGGGGAGCCCTTTCGAACTACGAGCAGTACTTC
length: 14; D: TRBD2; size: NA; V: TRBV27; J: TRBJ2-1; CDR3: CASSLKLAVNEQFF; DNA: TGTGCCAGCAGTTTAAAGCTAGCGGTTAATGAGCAGTTCTTC
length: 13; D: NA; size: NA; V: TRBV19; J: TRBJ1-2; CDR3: CASSENSLYGYTF; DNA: TGTGCCAGTAGTGAAAACAGCCTATATGGCTACACCTTC
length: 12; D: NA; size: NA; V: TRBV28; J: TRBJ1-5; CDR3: CASSFSNQPQHF; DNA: TGTGCCAGCAGTTTTAGCAATCAGCCCCAGCATTTT
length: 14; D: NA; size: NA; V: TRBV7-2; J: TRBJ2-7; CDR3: CASSLVNGPYEQYF; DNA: TGTGCCAGCAGCTTAGTAAACGGGCCCTACGAGCAGTACTTC
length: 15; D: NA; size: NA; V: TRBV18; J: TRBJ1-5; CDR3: CASSPRGRVDQPQHF; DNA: TGTGCCAGCTCACCACGGGGCAGGGTTGATCAGCCCCAGCATTTT
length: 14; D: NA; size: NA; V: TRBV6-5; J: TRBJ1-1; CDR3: CASTQPGLNTEAFF; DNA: TGTGCCAGCACCCAGCCAGGCCTTAACACTGAAGCTTTCTTT
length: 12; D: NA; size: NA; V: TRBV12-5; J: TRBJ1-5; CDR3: CASSGPNQPQHF; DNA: TGTGCTAGTTCGGGGCCAAATCAGCCCCAGCATTTT
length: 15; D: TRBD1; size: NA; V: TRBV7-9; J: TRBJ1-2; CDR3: CASSLDPHRGRGYTF; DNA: TGTGCCAGCAGCTTAGACCCGCACAGGGGGCGTGGCTACACCTTC
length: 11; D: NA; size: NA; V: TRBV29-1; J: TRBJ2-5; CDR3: CSVGDIREQYF; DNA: TGCAGCGTTGGGGACATAAGGGAGCAGTACTTC
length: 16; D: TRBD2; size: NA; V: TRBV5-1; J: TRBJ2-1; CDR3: CASSLLTSGVFRRQFF; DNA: TGCGCCAGCAGCCTACTGACTAGCGGGGTGTTCCGAAGGCAGTTCTTC
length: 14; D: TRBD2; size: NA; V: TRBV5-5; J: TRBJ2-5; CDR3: CASSLVAGLAGAHF; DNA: TGTGCCAGCAGCTTGGTGGCTGGGCTAGCGGGAGCCCACTTC
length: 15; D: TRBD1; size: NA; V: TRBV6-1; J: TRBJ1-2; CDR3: CASSDSTGGGYGYTF; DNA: TGTGCCAGCAGTGACTCTACAGGGGGAGGCTATGGCTACACCTTC
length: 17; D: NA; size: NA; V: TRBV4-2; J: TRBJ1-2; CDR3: CASSQDSWSERAYGYTF; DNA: TGTGCCAGCAGCCAAGATTCGTGGTCAGAGAGGGCCTATGGCTACACCTTC
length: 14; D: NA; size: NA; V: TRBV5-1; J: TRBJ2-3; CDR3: CASSLGAPLDTQYF; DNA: TGCGCCAGCAGCTTGGGAGCTCCTCTGGATACGCAGTATTTT
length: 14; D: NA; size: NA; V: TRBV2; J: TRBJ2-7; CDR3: CADSRSTTSGEQYF; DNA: TGTGCCGATTCAAGGTCCACTACTAGTGGCGAGCAGTACTTC
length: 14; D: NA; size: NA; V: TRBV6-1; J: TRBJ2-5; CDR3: CASSETGVQETQYF; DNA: TGTGCCAGCAGTGAGACTGGGGTCCAAGAGACCCAGTACTTC
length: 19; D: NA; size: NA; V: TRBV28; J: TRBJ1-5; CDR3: CASSSHPRKQGYSNQPQHF; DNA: TGTGCCAGCAGTTCCCACCCCAGAAAACAGGGCTATAGCAATCAGCCCCAGCATTTT
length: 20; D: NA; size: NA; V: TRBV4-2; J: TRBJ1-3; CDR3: CASSQDGSDGSIFSGNTIYF; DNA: TGTGCCAGCAGCCAAGATGGTAGTGATGGTTCGATCTTCTCTGGAAACACCATATATTTT
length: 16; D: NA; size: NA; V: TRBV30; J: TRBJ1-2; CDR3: CAWSSTALSANYGYTF; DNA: TGTGCCTGGAGTAGTACAGCTTTGTCAGCTAACTATGGCTACACCTTC
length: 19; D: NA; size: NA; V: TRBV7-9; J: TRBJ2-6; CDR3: CASSLGWTGTSSGANVLTF; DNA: TGTGCCAGCAGCTTAGGGTGGACAGGGACTAGCTCTGGGGCCAACGTCCTGACTTTC
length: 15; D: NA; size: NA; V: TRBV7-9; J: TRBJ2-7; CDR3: CASSWNEDGFYEQYF; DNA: TGTGCCAGCAGCTGGAACGAGGATGGCTTCTACGAGCAGTACTTC
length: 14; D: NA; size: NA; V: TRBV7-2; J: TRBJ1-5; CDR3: CASSFAVNNQPQHF; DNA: TGTGCCAGCAGCTTTGCAGTTAACAATCAGCCCCAGCATTTT
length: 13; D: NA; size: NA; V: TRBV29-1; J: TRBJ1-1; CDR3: CSVDKQVVTEAFF; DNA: TGCAGCGTTGACAAGCAGGTGGTCACTGAAGCTTTCTTT
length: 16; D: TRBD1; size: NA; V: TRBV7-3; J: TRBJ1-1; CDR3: CASSLTSIDRGTEAFF; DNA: TGTGCCAGCAGCTTAACGTCCATAGACAGGGGCACTGAAGCTTTCTTT
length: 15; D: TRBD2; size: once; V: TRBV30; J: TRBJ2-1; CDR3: CAWSVREGGDNEQFF; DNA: TGTGCCTGGAGTGTACGGGAGGGCGGGGATAATGAGCAGTTCTTC
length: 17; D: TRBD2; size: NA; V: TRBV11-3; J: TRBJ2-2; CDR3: CASSLTSGLAATGELFF; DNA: TGTGCCAGCAGCCTAACCTCAGGACTAGCGGCCACCGGGGAGCTGTTTTTT
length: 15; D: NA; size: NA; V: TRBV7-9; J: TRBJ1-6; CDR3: CASSLGGVRNSPLHF; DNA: TGTGCCAGCAGCTTAGGGGGGGTTCGAAATTCACCCCTCCACTTT
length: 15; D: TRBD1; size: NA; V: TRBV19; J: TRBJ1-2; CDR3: CASSRSRGQDYGYTF; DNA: TGTGCCAGTAGTCGAAGCAGGGGGCAAGACTATGGCTACACCTTC
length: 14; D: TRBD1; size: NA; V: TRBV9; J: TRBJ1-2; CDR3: CASSATGWAAGYTF; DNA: TGTGCCAGCAGCGCGACAGGGTGGGCCGCTGGCTACACCTTC
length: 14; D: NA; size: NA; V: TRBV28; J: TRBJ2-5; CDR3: CASSGTGSQETQYF; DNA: TGTGCCAGCAGTGGCACCGGGAGCCAAGAGACCCAGTACTTC
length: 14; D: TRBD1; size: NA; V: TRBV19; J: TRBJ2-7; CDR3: CASSRASGGNEQYF; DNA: TGTGCCAGTAGTAGGGCCTCAGGGGGAAACGAGCAGTACTTC
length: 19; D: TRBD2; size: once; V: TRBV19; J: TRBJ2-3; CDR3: CASSIDETSGRALSDTQYF; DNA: TGTGCCAGTAGTATAGATGAGACTAGCGGGAGGGCCTTATCAGATACGCAGTATTTT
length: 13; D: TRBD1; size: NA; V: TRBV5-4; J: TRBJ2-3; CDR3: CASSPGTEDTQYF; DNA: TGTGCCAGCAGCCCCGGGACAGAGGATACGCAGTATTTT
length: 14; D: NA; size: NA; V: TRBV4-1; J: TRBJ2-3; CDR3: CASSQGQGGDTQYF; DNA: TGCGCCAGCAGCCAAGGGCAGGGAGGCGATACGCAGTATTTT
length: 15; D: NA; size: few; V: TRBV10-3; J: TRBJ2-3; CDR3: CAISEYGPSTDTQYF; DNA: TGTGCCATCAGTGAGTATGGCCCTTCCACAGATACGCAGTATTTT
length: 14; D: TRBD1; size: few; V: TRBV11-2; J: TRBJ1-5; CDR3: CASSQGTVDQPQHF; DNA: TGTGCCAGCAGTCAAGGGACAGTCGATCAGCCCCAGCATTTT